This is a list of T cell receptor beta chains from one sample in a study of shared clonotypes between healthy human individuals. Libraries were prepared by immunoSEQ multiplex PCR; TCRdb keeps only in-frame clonotypes and omits some of them. The sample shows 2 million to 2.5 million clones, roughly 94% of them seen only once. Source material: naive CD4+ T cells sorted from blood. The receptor source for this set is a man between 18 and 29 years old in good health. Both conserved end residues are part of each CDR3. A D gene is named only where the DNA matches it firmly. Only some rows state a clone size, as once, few, many or a class for expanded clones.

size	V	J	D	length	DNA	CDR3
.	TRBV30	TRBJ1-5	.	14	TGTGCCTGGAGTATGACAACTAGCAATCAGCCCCAGCATTTT	CAWSMTTSNQPQHF
.	TRBV2	TRBJ1-5	.	15	TGTGCCAGCAGGGAATGGGGGGGTTTCAATCAGCCCCAGCATTTT	CASREWGGFNQPQHF
.	TRBV2	TRBJ2-7	TRBD2	14	TGTGCCAGAGAGGCAGGGAGGGACTCCTACGAGCAGTACTTC	CAREAGRDSYEQYF
.	TRBV7-9	TRBJ2-5	.	13	TGTGCCAGCAGCACCGGACAGTACGAGACCCAGTACTTC	CASSTGQYETQYF
.	TRBV7-9	TRBJ1-1	.	17	TGTGCCAGCAGCTTGGGACAAGGACTAAAAGTAAACACTGAAGCTTTCTTT	CASSLGQGLKVNTEAFF
.	TRBV18	TRBJ2-5	.	14	TGTGCCAGCTCGCTTAAGGCCCAGGAAGAGACCCAGTACTTC	CASSLKAQEETQYF
.	TRBV6-5	TRBJ1-1	.	13	TGTGCCAGCACGTGGGGTATGAACACTGAAGCTTTCTTT	CASTWGMNTEAFF
.	TRBV5-1	TRBJ1-1	.	15	TGCGCCAGCAGCTTGGGACCGGGGCTGAACACTGAAGCTTTCTTT	CASSLGPGLNTEAFF
.	TRBV14	TRBJ1-6	.	14	TGTGCCAGCAGCCAAGACGACAGTTATTCACCCCTCCACTTT	CASSQDDSYSPLHF
once	TRBV7-6	TRBJ1-2	.	15	TGTGCCAGCAGCTCGGGGACGACTATCGCCTATGGCTACACCTTC	CASSSGTTIAYGYTF
once	TRBV7-9	TRBJ2-7	TRBD1	16	TGTGCCAGCAGCTCGCGAGACAGGGCCCGAACCTACGAGCAGTACTTC	CASSSRDRARTYEQYF
.	TRBV4-1	TRBJ1-5	TRBD1	15	TGCGCCAGCAGCCAGAGCAGGGAGGGGGCTCAGCCCCAGCATTTT	CASSQSREGAQPQHF
.	TRBV10-2	TRBJ2-7	.	17	TGCGCCAGCAGTGAACACCCTCAGGGGATAGGGCCCTACGAGCAGTACTTC	CASSEHPQGIGPYEQYF
.	TRBV28	TRBJ1-6	.	15	TGTGCCAGCAGTTTATATCCCAGGGTTGGCTCACCCCTCCACTTT	CASSLYPRVGSPLHF
.	TRBV9	TRBJ2-4	TRBD1	14	TGTGCCAGCAGTGCCGGACAGGGGGTTAACATTCAGTACTTC	CASSAGQGVNIQYF
.	TRBV6-1	TRBJ2-7	TRBD1	14	TGTGCCAGCAGTCTACAGGGGAAAGGCTACGAGCAGTACTTC	CASSLQGKGYEQYF
.	TRBV10-3	TRBJ2-1	.	17	TGTGCCATCAGTGAGACTCTACAGGGTGGGAGGTTGAATGAGCAGTTCTTC	CAISETLQGGRLNEQFF
.	TRBV27	TRBJ1-2	.	13	TGTGCCAGCAGTTCCGTGTTAGGCTATGGCTACACCTTC	CASSSVLGYGYTF
once	TRBV29-1	TRBJ2-1	.	14	TGCAGCCTCGAGGGGCCGGACCCAGTCGGTGAGCAGTTCTTC	CSLEGPDPVGEQFF
.	TRBV4-1	TRBJ2-7	.	13	TGCGCCAGCAGCCTCCCCCGCGCCTACGAGCAGTACTTC	CASSLPRAYEQYF
.	TRBV4-1	TRBJ1-5	TRBD1	16	TGCGCCAGCAGCCCCGAGGGCAGGGGGCACAATCAGCCCCAGCATTTT	CASSPEGRGHNQPQHF
.	TRBV5-1	TRBJ2-5	TRBD2	16	TGCGCCAGCAGTGGGGATTTAGCGGGGGTCCAAGAGACCCAGTACTTC	CASSGDLAGVQETQYF
once	TRBV5-5	TRBJ1-5	.	16	TGTGCCAGCAGCTTGGTTGCGGGGGCAGAGGGTCAGCCCCAGCATTTT	CASSLVAGAEGQPQHF
.	TRBV5-3	TRBJ2-7	.	10	TGTGCCAGAAGGGGGACCGAGCAGTACTTC	CARRGTEQYF
.	TRBV2	TRBJ1-1	TRBD1	12	TGTGCCAGCGGGGGGACAGGGACTGAAGCTTTCTTT	CASGGTGTEAFF
.	TRBV5-1	TRBJ2-2	TRBD1	17	TGCGCCAGCAGCTTGGCCCGGGGACAGCTTAACACCGGGGAGCTGTTTTTT	CASSLARGQLNTGELFF
.	TRBV2	TRBJ2-4	.	18	TGTGCCAGCAGTGAGTACAGGAGCCGGTATCAAGCCAAAAACATTCAGTACTTC	CASSEYRSRYQAKNIQYF
.	TRBV6-1	TRBJ2-7	.	16	TGTGCCAGCAGTGAAGCGGGGGGGCATAGGGTATACGAGCAGTACTTC	CASSEAGGHRVYEQYF
.	TRBV7-9	TRBJ1-1	.	10	TGTGCCAGCCGCGGGGTTGAAGCTTTCTTT	CASRGVEAFF
.	TRBV11-2	TRBJ2-7	.	16	TGTGCCAGCAGCCCAAGGGAGGGGGGGCCTAGATACGAGCAGTACTTC	CASSPREGGPRYEQYF
.	TRBV2	TRBJ2-5	.	11	TGTGCCAGCAGTCCCTCGGAGACCCAGTACTTC	CASSPSETQYF
.	TRBV7-9	TRBJ1-6	.	15	TGTGCCAGCAGCCCAGGGCCCTCGAGGGACTCACCCCTCCACTTT	CASSPGPSRDSPLHF
.	TRBV28	TRBJ1-2	.	13	TGTGCCAGCAGTCGTCTGGGTCTCAATGGCTACACCTTC	CASSRLGLNGYTF
once	TRBV12-5	TRBJ2-7	.	15	TGTGCTAGTGGTTTGTTCACAGGGCTCCGGTACGAGCAGTACTTC	CASGLFTGLRYEQYF
.	TRBV10-3	TRBJ2-7	.	15	TGTGCCATCAGTGAGTCGATCCGACCCCCCTACGAGCAGTACTTC	CAISESIRPPYEQYF
.	TRBV5-1	TRBJ2-4	TRBD1	17	TGCGCCAGTCCGGGACAGGGAATCCCACTAGCCAAAAACATTCAGTACTTC	CASPGQGIPLAKNIQYF
.	TRBV25-1	TRBJ1-1	.	14	TGTGCCAGCAGTGAATATGGAGGAACTACTGAAGCTTTCTTT	CASSEYGGTTEAFF
.	TRBV19	TRBJ1-2	TRBD1	15	TGTGCCAGTAATCCGAGGACAGGGATGAACTATGGCTACACCTTC	CASNPRTGMNYGYTF
.	TRBV7-9	TRBJ1-1	.	13	TGTGCCAGCAACCCTCTAGGGAACACTGAAGCTTTCTTT	CASNPLGNTEAFF
.	TRBV9	TRBJ2-3	TRBD2	16	TGTGCCAGCAGCGTAGAGAACCTAGCGGGAGCAGATACGCAGTATTTT	CASSVENLAGADTQYF
once	TRBV27	TRBJ2-1	TRBD2	15	TGTGCCAGCAGTTTAAAACTAGCGCAGTACAATGAGCAGTTCTTC	CASSLKLAQYNEQFF
.	TRBV7-6	TRBJ2-7	.	14	TGTGCCAGCAGCCGGACACCGAGCACCTACGAGCAGTACTTC	CASSRTPSTYEQYF
.	TRBV28	TRBJ2-7	.	16	TGTGCCAGCACCCCTCCATTAGGTAGAAAAAACTACGAGCAGTACTTC	CASTPPLGRKNYEQYF
.	TRBV28	TRBJ1-5	.	15	TGTGCCAGCAGCCGGAATAGGGCCCGCGGGCAGCCCCAGCATTTT	CASSRNRARGQPQHF
.	TRBV4-3	TRBJ2-2	.	15	TGCGCCAGCAGCCAAGTCCCACAGAACACCGGGGAGCTGTTTTTT	CASSQVPQNTGELFF
.	TRBV6-5	TRBJ2-5	TRBD1	13	TGTGCCAGCAACGACAGGGGGCTCGGGACCCAGTACTTC	CASNDRGLGTQYF
.	TRBV6-1	TRBJ1-2	.	17	TGTGCCAGCAATAAAGCGGCAGGTCGCGGGGTATTGGAGGGCTACACCTTC	CASNKAAGRGVLEGYTF
.	TRBV7-9	TRBJ2-7	TRBD2	15	TGTGCCAGCAGCTTAGCGGCGCTAGCGGGAGTGGAGCAGTACTTC	CASSLAALAGVEQYF
.	TRBV6-5	TRBJ2-7	.	14	TGTGCCAGCACTCGGTCGGCGGCCCCCTACGAGCAGTACTTC	CASTRSAAPYEQYF
.	TRBV28	TRBJ2-7	.	15	TGTGCCAGCAGTTTTTCCACGGGATTACATAGCGAGCAGTACTTC	CASSFSTGLHSEQYF